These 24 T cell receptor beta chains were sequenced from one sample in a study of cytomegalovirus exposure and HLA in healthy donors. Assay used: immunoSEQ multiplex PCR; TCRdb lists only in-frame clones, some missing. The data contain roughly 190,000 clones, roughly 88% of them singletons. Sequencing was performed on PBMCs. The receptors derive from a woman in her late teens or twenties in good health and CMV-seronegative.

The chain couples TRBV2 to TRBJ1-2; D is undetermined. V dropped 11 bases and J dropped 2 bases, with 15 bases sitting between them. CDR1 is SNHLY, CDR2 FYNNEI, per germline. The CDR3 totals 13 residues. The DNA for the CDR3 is TGTGCCGCCCGAGAGGGCAACAACTATGGCTACACCTTC. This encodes CAAREGNNYGYTF.

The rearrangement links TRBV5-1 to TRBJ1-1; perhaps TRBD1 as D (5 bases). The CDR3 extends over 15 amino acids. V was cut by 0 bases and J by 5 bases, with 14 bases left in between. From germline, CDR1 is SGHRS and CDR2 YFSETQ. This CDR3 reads CASSLGAREETEAFF. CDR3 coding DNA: TGCGCCAGCAGCTTGGGCGCCAGGGAGGAAACTGAAGCTTTCTTT.

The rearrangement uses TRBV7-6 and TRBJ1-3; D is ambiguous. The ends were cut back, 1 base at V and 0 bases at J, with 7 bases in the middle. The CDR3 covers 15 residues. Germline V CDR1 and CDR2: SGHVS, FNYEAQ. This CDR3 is CASSLGLISGNTIYF. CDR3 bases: TGTGCCAGCAGCTTAGGACTGATCTCTGGAAACACCATATATTTT.

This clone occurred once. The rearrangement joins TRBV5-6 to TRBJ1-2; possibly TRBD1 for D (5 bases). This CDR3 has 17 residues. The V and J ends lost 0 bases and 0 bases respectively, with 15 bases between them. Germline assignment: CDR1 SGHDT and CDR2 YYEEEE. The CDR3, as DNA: TGTGCCAGCAGCTTGGGGGGCAGAAGCCAGGCTAACTATGGCTACACCTTC. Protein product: CASSLGGRSQANYGYTF.

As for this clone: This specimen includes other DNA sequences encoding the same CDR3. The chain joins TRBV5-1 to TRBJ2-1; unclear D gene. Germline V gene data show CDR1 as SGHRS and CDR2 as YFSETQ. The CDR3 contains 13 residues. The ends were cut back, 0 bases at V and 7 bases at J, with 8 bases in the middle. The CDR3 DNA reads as TGCGCCAGCAGCTTGGCCACCGGGAATGAGCAGTTCTTC. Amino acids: CASSLATGNEQFF.

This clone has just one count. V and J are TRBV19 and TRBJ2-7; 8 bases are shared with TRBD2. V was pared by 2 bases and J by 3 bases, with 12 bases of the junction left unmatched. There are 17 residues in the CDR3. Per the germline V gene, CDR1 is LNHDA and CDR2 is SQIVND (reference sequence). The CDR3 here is CASSITGGRSLDYEQYF. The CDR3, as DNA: TGTGCCAGTAGTATAACGGGGGGGAGGTCGTTGGACTACGAGCAGTACTTC.

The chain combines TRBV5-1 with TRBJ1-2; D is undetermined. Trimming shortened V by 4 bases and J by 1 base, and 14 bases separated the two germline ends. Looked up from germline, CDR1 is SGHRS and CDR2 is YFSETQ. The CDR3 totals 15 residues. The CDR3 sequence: CASSNGRILNYGYTF. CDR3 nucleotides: TGCGCCAGCAGCAACGGGAGGATACTTAACTATGGCTACACCTTC.

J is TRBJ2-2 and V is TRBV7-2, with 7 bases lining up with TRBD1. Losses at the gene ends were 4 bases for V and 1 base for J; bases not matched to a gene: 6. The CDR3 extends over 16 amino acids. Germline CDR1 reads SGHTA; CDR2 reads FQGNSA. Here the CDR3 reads CASSSRTGRNTGELFF. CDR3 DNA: TGTGCCAGCAGCTCCCGGACAGGACGGAACACCGGGGAGCTGTTTTTT.

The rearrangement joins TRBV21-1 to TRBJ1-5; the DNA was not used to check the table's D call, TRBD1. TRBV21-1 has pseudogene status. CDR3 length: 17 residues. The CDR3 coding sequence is TGTGCCAGCAGCAAAGCGGTCTACAGGGGTATAGGACAGCCCCAGCATTTT. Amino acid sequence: CASSKAVYRGIGQPQHF.

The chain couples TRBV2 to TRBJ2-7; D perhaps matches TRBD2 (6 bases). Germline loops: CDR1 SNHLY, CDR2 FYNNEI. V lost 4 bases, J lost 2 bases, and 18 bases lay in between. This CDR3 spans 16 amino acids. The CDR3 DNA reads TGTGCCAGCAGTGTCCTAAAGGTGGGGAGGCCCTACGAGCAGTACTTC. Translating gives CASSVLKVGRPYEQYF.

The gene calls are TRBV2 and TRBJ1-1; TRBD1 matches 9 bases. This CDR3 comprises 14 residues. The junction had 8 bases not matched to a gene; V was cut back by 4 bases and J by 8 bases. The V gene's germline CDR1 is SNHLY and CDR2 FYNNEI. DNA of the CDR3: TGTGCCAGCAGTGGATTACTGACAGGGGGAGAAGCTTTCTTT. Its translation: CASSGLLTGGEAFF.

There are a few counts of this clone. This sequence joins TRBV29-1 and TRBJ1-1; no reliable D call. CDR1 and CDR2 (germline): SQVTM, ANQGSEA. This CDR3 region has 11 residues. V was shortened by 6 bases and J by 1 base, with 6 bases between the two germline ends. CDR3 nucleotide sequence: TGCAGCGTCGGGGAGAACACTGAAGCTTTCTTT. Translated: CSVGENTEAFF.

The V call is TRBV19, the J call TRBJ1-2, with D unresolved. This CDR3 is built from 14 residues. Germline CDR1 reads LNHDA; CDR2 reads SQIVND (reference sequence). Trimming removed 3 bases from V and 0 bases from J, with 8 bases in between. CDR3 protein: CASSIMTSNYGYTF. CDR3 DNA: TGTGCCAGTAGTATCATGACTTCTAACTATGGCTACACCTTC. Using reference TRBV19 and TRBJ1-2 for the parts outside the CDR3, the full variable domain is DGGITQSPKYLFRKEGQNVTLSCEQNLNHDAMYWYRQDPGQGLRLIYYSQIVNDFQKGDIAEGYSVSREKKESFPLTVTSAQKNPTAFYLCASSIMTSNYGYTFGSGTRLTVV.

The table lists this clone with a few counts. The CDR3 region is CASSEWETDEQFF. CDR3 nucleotides: TGCGCCAGCAGTGAGTGGGAGACCGATGAGCAGTTCTTC. The rearrangement uses TRBV10-2 and TRBJ2-1, with D possibly being TRBD2 (5 bases). V lost 1 base and J lost 8, with 9 bases in between. The CDR3 contains 13 residues. Germline V gene sequence: CDR1 WSHSY, CDR2 SAAADI.

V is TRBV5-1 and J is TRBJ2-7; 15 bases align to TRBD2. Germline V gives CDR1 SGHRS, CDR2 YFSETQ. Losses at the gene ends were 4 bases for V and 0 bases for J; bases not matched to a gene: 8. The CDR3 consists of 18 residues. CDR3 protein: CASSPSGLAGGSSYEQYF. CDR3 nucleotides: TGCGCCAGCAGCCCCTCTGGACTAGCGGGGGGGTCCTCCTACGAGCAGTACTTC.

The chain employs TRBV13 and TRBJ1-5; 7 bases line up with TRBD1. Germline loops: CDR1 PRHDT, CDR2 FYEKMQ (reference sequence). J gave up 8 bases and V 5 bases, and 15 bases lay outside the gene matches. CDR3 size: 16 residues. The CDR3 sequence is CASSRRTGVDVEPQHF. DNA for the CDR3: TGTGCCAGCAGCCGAAGAACAGGGGTAGATGTGGAGCCCCAGCATTTT. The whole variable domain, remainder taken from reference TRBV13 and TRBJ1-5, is AAGVIQSPRHLIKEKRETATLKCYPIPRHDTVYWYQQGPGQDPQFLISFYEKMQSDKGSIPDRFSAQQFSDYHSELNMSSLELGDSALYFCASSRRTGVDVEPQHFGDGTRLSIL.

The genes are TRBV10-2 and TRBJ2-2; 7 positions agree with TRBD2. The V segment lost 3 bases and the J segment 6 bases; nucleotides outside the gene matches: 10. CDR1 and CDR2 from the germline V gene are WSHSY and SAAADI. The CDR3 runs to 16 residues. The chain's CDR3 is CASSDLGLVWAGELFF. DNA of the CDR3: TGCGCCAGCAGTGACCTTGGACTAGTTTGGGCCGGGGAGCTGTTTTTT.

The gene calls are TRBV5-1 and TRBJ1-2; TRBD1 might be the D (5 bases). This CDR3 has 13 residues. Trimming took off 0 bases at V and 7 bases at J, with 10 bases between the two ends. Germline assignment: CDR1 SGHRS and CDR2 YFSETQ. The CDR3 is CASSLEGVPGYTF. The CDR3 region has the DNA TGCGCCAGCAGCTTGGAAGGGGTTCCTGGCTACACCTTC.

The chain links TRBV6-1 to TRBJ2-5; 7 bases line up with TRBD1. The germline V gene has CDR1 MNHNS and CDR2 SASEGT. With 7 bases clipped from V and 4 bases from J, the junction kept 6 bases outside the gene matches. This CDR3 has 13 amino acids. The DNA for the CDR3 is TGTGCCAGCAAAGTCGCAGGGGGAGAGACCCAGTACTTC. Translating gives CASKVAGGETQYF.

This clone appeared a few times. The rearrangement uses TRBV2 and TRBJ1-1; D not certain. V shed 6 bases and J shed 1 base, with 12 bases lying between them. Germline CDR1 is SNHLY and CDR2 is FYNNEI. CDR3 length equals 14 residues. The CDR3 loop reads CASSLPAQNTEAFF. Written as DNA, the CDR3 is TGTGCCAGCAGCCTACCCGCCCAGAACACTGAAGCTTTCTTT.

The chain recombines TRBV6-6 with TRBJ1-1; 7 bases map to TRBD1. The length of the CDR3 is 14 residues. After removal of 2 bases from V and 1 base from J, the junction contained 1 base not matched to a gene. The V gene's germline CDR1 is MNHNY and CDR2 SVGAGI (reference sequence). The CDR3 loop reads CASSYGTENTEAFF. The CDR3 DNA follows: TGTGCCAGCAGTTACGGGACAGAGAACACTGAAGCTTTCTTT.

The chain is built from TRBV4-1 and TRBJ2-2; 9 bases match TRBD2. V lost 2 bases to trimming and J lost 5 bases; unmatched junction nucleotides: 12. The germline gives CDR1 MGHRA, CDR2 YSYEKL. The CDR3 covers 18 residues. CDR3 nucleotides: TGCGCCAGCAGCCAACCTCAAGCGGCGGGAGGGGTTACCGGGGAGCTGTTTTTT. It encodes CASSQPQAAGGVTGELFF.

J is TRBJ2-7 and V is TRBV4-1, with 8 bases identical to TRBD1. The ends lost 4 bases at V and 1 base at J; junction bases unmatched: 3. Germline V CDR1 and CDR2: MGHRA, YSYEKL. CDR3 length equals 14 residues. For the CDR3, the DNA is TGCGCCAGCAGCCCTAGGACAGGGTCCTACGAGCAGTACTTC. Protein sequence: CASSPRTGSYEQYF.

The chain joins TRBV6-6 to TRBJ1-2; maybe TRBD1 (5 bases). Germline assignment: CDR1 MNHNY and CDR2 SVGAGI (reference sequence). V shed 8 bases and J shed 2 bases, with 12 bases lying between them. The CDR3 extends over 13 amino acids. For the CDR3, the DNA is TGTGCCAGCCGGGGTGGGGGGAACTATGGCTACACCTTC. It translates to CASRGGGNYGYTF.